This T cell receptor (beta chain) was sequenced for a study of blood T cell repertoires in COVID-19. Study in general: The United States, Italy and Spain were the sources of the acute and convalescent COVID-19 samples. T cells, B-cell-depleted T cells, or PBMCs provided the cDNA or gDNA that served as material.

Original analysis: Researchers report that nucleated cell counts were estimated from reference gene primer amplification. Using immunoSEQ multiplex PCR, the repertoire was profiled, and TCRdb retains in-frame clones only, with some absent. That table furnishes V, J and clone size, whereas the DNA furnished D and trimming. The data show about 140,000 clones, 75% to 90% seen once. V was clipped by 4 bases and J by 0 bases; unmatched bases: 8. Germline V CDR1 and CDR2: ENHRY, SYGVKD. This CDR3 comprises 17 residues. V and J are TRBV10-3 and TRBJ2-5; the match to TRBD1 covers 10 bases. The receptor was isolated from a man aged 55 to 70 with active or convalescent COVID-19. Material: peripheral blood. CDR3 sequence reads: CAISGSGDRGYQETQYF. In DNA form, the CDR3 reads TGTGCCATCAGTGGGTCTGGGGACAGGGGTTACCAAGAGACCCAGTACTTC.